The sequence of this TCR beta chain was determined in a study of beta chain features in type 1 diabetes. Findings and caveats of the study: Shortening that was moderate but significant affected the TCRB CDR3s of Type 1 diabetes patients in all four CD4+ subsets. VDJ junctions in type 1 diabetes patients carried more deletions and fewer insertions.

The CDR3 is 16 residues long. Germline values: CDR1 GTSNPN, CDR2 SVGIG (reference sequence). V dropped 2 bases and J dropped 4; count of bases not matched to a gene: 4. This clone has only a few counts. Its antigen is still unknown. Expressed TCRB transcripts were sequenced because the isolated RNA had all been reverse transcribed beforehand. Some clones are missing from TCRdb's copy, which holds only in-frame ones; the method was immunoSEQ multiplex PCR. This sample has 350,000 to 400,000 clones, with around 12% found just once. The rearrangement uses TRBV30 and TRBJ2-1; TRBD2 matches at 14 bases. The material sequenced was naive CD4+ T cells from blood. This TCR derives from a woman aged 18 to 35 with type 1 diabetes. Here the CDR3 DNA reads TGTGCCTGGAGTATGACTAGCGGGAGGGGGTACAATGAGCAGTTCTTC. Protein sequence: CAWSMTSGRGYNEQFF.